These 27 T cell receptor beta chains were sequenced from one sample in a study of cytomegalovirus exposure and HLA in healthy donors. Vbeta (60) and Jbeta (13) primers were used in the PCR. Assay: immunoSEQ multiplex PCR; the TCRdb copy retains only in-frame clones and omits some. The profile shows fewer than 200,000 clones, over 65% of them singletons. Specimen: PBMCs. These receptors were obtained from a man in his sixties in good health and CMV-seronegative.

This chain links TRBV14 with TRBJ1-1; D uncertain. The CDR3 spans 14 residues. CDR1 is SGHDN and CDR2 is FVKESK in the germline V gene. Trimming pared 4 bases from V and 6 bases from J, leaving 15 bases between. The CDR3 DNA follows: TGTGCCAGCAGCCGGTCTTCAGAGGTGGCTGAAGCTTTCTTT. It encodes CASSRSSEVAEAFF.

The chain uses TRBV6-5 and TRBJ1-5; a weak D match, TRBD1 (6 bases). This CDR3 is 13 amino acids long. The germline V and J ends were trimmed by 6 bases and 2 bases, with 8 bases remaining between them. CDR1 and CDR2 (germline): MNHEY, SVGAGI. The CDR3 DNA is TGTGCCAGCAGGCGACAGGGCAATCAGCCCCAGCATTTT. Translated, it gives CASRRQGNQPQHF.

This clone was detected once. V usage is TRBV5-1 and J usage is TRBJ1-4; D not certain. Germline V gene lookup returns CDR1 SGHRS and CDR2 YFSETQ. V was shortened by 7 bases and J by 0 bases, with 10 bases between the two germline ends. The CDR3 has 14 residues. The CDR3 is CASREFATNEKLFF. CDR3 DNA sequence: TGCGCCAGCCGGGAGTTCGCAACTAATGAAAAACTGTTTTTT.

In its sample, this clone was seen once. CDR3 bases: TGCGCCAGCAGCCAAGTGCGAGGGTACGAGCAGTACTTC. Translating it yields CASSQVRGYEQYF. The rearrangement joins TRBV4-3 to TRBJ2-7; a weak D match, TRBD2 (5 bases). There are 13 residues in the CDR3. Germline values: CDR1 LGHNA, CDR2 YSLEER. V lost 1 base and J lost 4, with 8 bases in between.

This clone was seen only once. The chain joins TRBV5-1 to TRBJ1-2; 7 positions agree with TRBD1. CDR1 is SGHRS, CDR2 YFSETQ, per germline. The ends lost 7 bases at V and 7 bases at J; junction bases unmatched: 10. CDR3 size: 13 residues. CDR3 coding DNA: TGCGCCAGCGCTGAAGTCCAGGGGGGTGGCTACACCTTC. Amino acid sequence: CASAEVQGGGYTF.

This clone showed up just once. The chain is built from TRBV7-9 and TRBJ1-1; tentative D call: TRBD1 (5 bases). This CDR3 is 14 amino acids long. The V gene lost 0 bases and the J gene lost 4 bases, with 9 bases spanning the gap. Germline lookup yields CDR1 SEHNR and CDR2 FQNEAQ (reference sequence). CDR3 loop: CASSLAGAGTEAFF. As DNA, the CDR3 is TGTGCCAGCAGCTTAGCAGGGGCTGGCACTGAAGCTTTCTTT.

This chain uses TRBV27 with TRBJ2-4, with 7 bases identical to TRBD1. Germline trimming cut 3 bases from V and 9 bases from J; bases unmatched to any gene: 8. Germline V gene data show CDR1 as MNHEY and CDR2 as SMNVEV (reference sequence). CDR3 length equals 14 residues. This CDR3 reads CASSLREGALIQYF. For the CDR3, the DNA is TGTGCCAGCAGTTTGCGAGAGGGGGCGCTCATTCAGTACTTC.

This clone has only a few counts. The chain uses TRBV11-2 and TRBJ2-7; TRBD1 is a possible D gene (5 bases). The germline gives CDR1 SGHAT, CDR2 FQNNGV. The CDR3 length is 15 residues. V lost 1 base and J lost 2, with 12 bases in between. The CDR3 DNA sequence: TGTGCCAGCAGCTTAGCCCCAGGGTTTCCCTACGAGCAGTACTTC. Amino acids: CASSLAPGFPYEQYF.

This clone was observed a few times. The chain recombines TRBV7-9 with TRBJ2-5, with 11 bases that match TRBD2. Per the germline V gene, CDR1 is SEHNR and CDR2 is FQNEAQ (reference sequence). This CDR3 has 15 residues. With V trimmed by 6 bases and J by 4 bases, 7 bases remained unmatched. CDR3 bases: TGTGCCAGCAGTCTTACTAGCGGGGGCGGAGAGACCCAGTACTTC. As protein: CASSLTSGGGETQYF.

The CDR3: CASSDRLGAGELFF. For the CDR3, the DNA is TGTGCCAGCAGCGATCGACTAGGGGCCGGGGAGCTGTTTTTT. This chain uses TRBV6-4 with TRBJ2-2, with D maybe TRBD2 (6 bases). With 6 bases removed from V and 6 bases from J, the gap between germline ends came to 14 bases. Germline loops: CDR1 MRHNA, CDR2 SNTAGT. The CDR3 is 14 amino acids.

This sequence joins TRBV19 and TRBJ1-2; D gene unclear. Between the trimmed V and J ends, which lost 3 bases and 3 bases, there was a span of 8 bases. Per germline, CDR1 LNHDA and CDR2 SQIVND (reference sequence). This CDR3 is built from 13 residues. The DNA for the CDR3 is TGTGCCAGTAGTATGTCCGGGGACTATGGCTACACCTTC. Its protein product is CASSMSGDYGYTF.

This clone was seen a few times. V and J are TRBV28 and TRBJ1-1; D ambiguous. The germline V gene encodes CDR1 MDHEN and CDR2 SYDVKM. Trimming removed 4 bases from V and 1 base from J, with 7 bases in between. This CDR3 region has 13 residues. Here the CDR3 DNA reads TGTGCCAGCAGTTCCTCGAGGAACACTGAAGCTTTCTTT. Translating it yields CASSSSRNTEAFF.

This clone was detected once. The chain employs TRBV28 and TRBJ2-6; TRBD1 matches at 8 bases. Germline V lookup: CDR1 MDHEN, CDR2 SYDVKM. The CDR3 is 16 amino acids. With V trimmed by 10 bases and J by 2 bases, 10 bases remained unmatched. DNA of the CDR3: TGTGCCACCGACCCGGGACAGGCCACTGGGGCCAACGTCCTGACTTTC. It codes for CATDPGQATGANVLTF.

This clone showed up just once. The CDR3 loop is CARSIPGQGGVRSNQPQHF. The CDR3 coding sequence is TGTGCCAGAAGCATTCCGGGACAGGGTGGAGTTAGGAGCAATCAGCCCCAGCATTTT. V and J are TRBV7-5 and TRBJ1-5; the table's TRBD1 call for D was not verified on the DNA. TRBV7-5 is a pseudogene locus. CDR3 size: 19 residues.

The chain combines TRBV14 with TRBJ2-2; TRBD1 aligns across 9 bases. V lost 6 bases and J lost 4; bases outside the gene matches: 3. Germline V lookup: CDR1 SGHDN, CDR2 FVKESK. This CDR3 contains 14 residues. The CDR3 spells CASSWTGVTGELFF. Here the CDR3 DNA reads TGTGCCAGCAGTTGGACAGGGGTCACCGGGGAGCTGTTTTTT.

This clone has just a few counts. The chain uses TRBV4-3 and TRBJ2-1; 9 bases agree with TRBD2. From germline, CDR1 is LGHNA and CDR2 YSLEER. The V and J ends lost 1 base and 7 bases, in that order; junction bases with no gene match: 2. The CDR3 covers 14 residues. CDR3 sequence (DNA): TGCGCCAGCAGCCAAGGGCTAGCGGGAAATGAGCAGTTCTTC. Protein product: CASSQGLAGNEQFF.

The genes are TRBV10-3 and TRBJ2-7; D is possibly TRBD1 (7 bases). CDR3 size: 16 residues. Per the germline V gene, CDR1 is ENHRY and CDR2 is SYGVKD. V was trimmed by 4 bases and J by 1 base, leaving 17 bases between them. The CDR3 loop is CAISAAEGAFSYEQYF. The DNA of the CDR3 is TGTGCCATCAGTGCGGCGGAGGGGGCCTTTTCCTACGAGCAGTACTTC.

V is TRBV18 and J is TRBJ1-6; D may be TRBD1 (6 bases). V was pared by 4 bases and J by 5 bases, with 18 bases between. Germline CDR1 and CDR2: KGHSH and LQKENI. The CDR3 runs to 17 residues. The CDR3 DNA sequence: TGTGCCAGCTCACGAGCCCAGGGGCCGGTTGATAATTCACCCCTCCACTTT. Amino acids: CASSRAQGPVDNSPLHF. Filled out from reference TRBV18 and TRBJ1-6, the complete variable domain reads NAGVMQNPRHLVRRRGQEARLRCSPMKGHSHVYWYRQLPEEGLKFMVYLQKENIIDESGMPKERFSAEFPKEGPSILRIQQVVRGDSAAYFCASSRAQGPVDNSPLHFGNGTRLTVT.

This chain joins TRBV28 and TRBJ2-7; maybe TRBD1 (6 bases). Germline V gene lookup returns CDR1 MDHEN and CDR2 SYDVKM. The CDR3 consists of 14 residues. V shed 2 bases and J shed 3 bases, with 11 bases lying between them. CDR3 DNA: TGTGCCAGCAGTTTACCAGGGGATTACTACGAGCAGTACTTC. This gives the protein CASSLPGDYYEQYF.

The chain employs TRBV7-6 and TRBJ2-5, with 9 nucleotides matching TRBD1. CDR1 SGHVS and CDR2 FNYEAQ come from the germline V gene. The CDR3 is made up of 15 amino acids. V shed 3 bases and J 2 bases; nucleotides not matched to a gene: 4. CDR3 DNA: TGTGCCAGCAGCTTGGGGACAGGGAATCAAGAGACCCAGTACTTC. Its translation: CASSLGTGNQETQYF.

This clone has more than one count but fewer than ten. The gene calls are TRBV7-2 and TRBJ2-5; 8 bases fit TRBD1. Germline V lookup: CDR1 SGHTA, CDR2 FQGNSA. CDR3 size: 15 residues. Trimming took 1 base from V and 6 from J; bases not matched to a gene: 7. CDR3 amino acids: CASSLGTGIEQTQYF. The CDR3 DNA reads TGTGCCAGCAGCTTAGGGACAGGGATCGAGCAGACCCAGTACTTC. The full variable domain, in which reference TRBV7-2 and TRBJ2-5 provide the parts outside the CDR3, is GAGVSQSPSNKVTEKGKDVELRCDPISGHTALYWYRQSLGQGLEFLIYFQGNSAPDKSGLPSDRFSAERTGGSVSTLTIQRTQQEDSAVYLCASSLGTGIEQTQYFGPGTRLLVL.

This clone was observed a few times. CDR3 residues: CASSYLGQGPNTEAFF. Written as DNA, the CDR3 is TGTGCCAGCAGTTACTTGGGACAGGGGCCTAACACTGAAGCTTTCTTT. This chain connects TRBV6-6 to TRBJ1-1, with 10 bases identical to TRBD1. Germline V gene data show CDR1 as MNHNY and CDR2 as SVGAGI (reference sequence). CDR3 length: 16 residues. J gave up 2 bases and V 1 base, and 4 bases lay outside the gene matches.

The chain joins TRBV9 to TRBJ2-2, with TRBD1 as a possible D gene (5 bases). Germline CDR1 SGDLS, CDR2 YYNGEE. CDR3 length: 15 amino acids. Between the trimmed V and J ends, which lost 0 bases and 4 bases, there was a span of 10 bases. The CDR3 bases are TGTGCCAGCAGCGTAGGTCTCAGGGTCACCGGGGAGCTGTTTTTT. The encoded protein is CASSVGLRVTGELFF.

The chain has TRBV12-5 and TRBJ1-6, with a weak D call TRBD1 (5 bases). V dropped 6 bases and J dropped 11 bases, with 14 bases sitting between them. The V gene's germline CDR1 is LGHNT and CDR2 FRNRAP. CDR3 size: 13 residues. The CDR3 bases are TGTGCTAGTGGCCCAATCGGGGGGACACCCCTCCACTTT. It encodes CASGPIGGTPLHF.

CDR3: CASSPGTSGGPDEQFF. In nucleotides, the CDR3 is TGCGCCAGCAGCCCAGGGACTAGCGGGGGGCCCGATGAGCAGTTCTTC. This chain uses TRBV5-1 with TRBJ2-1, with TRBD2 matching 15 bases. This CDR3 has 16 amino acids. Germline V gene lookup returns CDR1 SGHRS and CDR2 YFSETQ. The J segment lost 8 bases and the V segment lost 4 bases, leaving 7 bases of the junction unmatched.

The chain carries TRBV5-4 and TRBJ1-1; D call uncertain. Trimming cost V 4 bases and J 3 bases, with 16 bases left between them. In germline, CDR1 is SGHNT, CDR2 YYREEE (reference sequence). This CDR3 has 15 residues. The CDR3 coding sequence is TGTGCCAGCAGCCAGGCATGGGAGATAGACACTGAAGCTTTCTTT. Amino acid sequence: CASSQAWEIDTEAFF.

The V call is TRBV7-9, the J call TRBJ2-3; tentatively, D is TRBD2 (6 bases). The CDR3 has 11 residues. V lost 10 bases, J lost 9 bases, and 14 bases lay in between. Looked up from germline, CDR1 is SEHNR and CDR2 is FQNEAQ (reference sequence). The CDR3 sequence is CATGEEVTQYF. CDR3 in DNA: TGTGCCACCGGGGAGGAAGTGACGCAGTATTTT.